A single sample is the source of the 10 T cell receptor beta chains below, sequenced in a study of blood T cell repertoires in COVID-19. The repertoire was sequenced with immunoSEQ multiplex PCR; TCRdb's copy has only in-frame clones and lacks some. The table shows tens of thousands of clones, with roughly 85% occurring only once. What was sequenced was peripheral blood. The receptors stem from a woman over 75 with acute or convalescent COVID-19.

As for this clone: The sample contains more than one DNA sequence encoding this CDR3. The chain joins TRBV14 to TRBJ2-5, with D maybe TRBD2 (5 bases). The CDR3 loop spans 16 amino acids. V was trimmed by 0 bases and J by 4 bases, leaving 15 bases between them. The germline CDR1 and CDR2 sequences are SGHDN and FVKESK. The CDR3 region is CASSQDRASGRETQYF. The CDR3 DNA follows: TGTGCCAGCAGCCAAGATCGGGCTAGTGGGAGAGAGACCCAGTACTTC.

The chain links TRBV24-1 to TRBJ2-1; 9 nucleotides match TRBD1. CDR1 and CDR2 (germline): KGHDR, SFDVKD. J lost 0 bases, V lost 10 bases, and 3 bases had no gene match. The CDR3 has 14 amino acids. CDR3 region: CATGTGSSYNEQFF. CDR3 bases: TGTGCCACTGGGACAGGGAGCTCCTACAATGAGCAGTTCTTC.

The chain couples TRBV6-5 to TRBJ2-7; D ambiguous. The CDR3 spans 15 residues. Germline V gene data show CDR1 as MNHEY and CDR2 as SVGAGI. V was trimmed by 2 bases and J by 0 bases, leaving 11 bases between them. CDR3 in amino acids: CASSYGVLSSYEQYF. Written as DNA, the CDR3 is TGTGCCAGCAGTTACGGTGTACTGAGCTCCTACGAGCAGTACTTC.

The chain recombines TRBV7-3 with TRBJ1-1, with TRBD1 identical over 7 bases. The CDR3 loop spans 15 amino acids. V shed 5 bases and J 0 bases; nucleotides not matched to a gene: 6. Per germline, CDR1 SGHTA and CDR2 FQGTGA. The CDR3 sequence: CASSEQGLLNTEAFF. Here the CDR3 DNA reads TGTGCCAGCAGCGAACAGGGGTTACTGAACACTGAAGCTTTCTTT.

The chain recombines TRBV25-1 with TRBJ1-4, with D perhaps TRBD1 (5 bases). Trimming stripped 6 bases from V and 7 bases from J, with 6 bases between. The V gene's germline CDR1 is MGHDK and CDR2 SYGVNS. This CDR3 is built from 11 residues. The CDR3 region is CASSTGEKLFF. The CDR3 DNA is TGTGCCAGCAGCACAGGTGAAAAACTGTTTTTT. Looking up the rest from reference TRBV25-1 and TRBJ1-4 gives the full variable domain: EADIYQTPRYLVIGTGKKITLECSQTMGHDKMYWYQQDPGMELHLIHYSYGVNSTEKGDLSSESTVSRIRTEHFPLTLESARPSHTSQYLCASSTGEKLFFGSGTQLSVL.

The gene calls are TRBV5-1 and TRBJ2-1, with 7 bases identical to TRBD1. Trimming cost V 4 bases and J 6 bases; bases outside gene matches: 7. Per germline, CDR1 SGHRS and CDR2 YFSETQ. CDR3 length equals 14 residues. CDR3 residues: CASSGRTGSNEQFF. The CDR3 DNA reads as TGCGCCAGCAGCGGCCGGACAGGTAGCAATGAGCAGTTCTTC.

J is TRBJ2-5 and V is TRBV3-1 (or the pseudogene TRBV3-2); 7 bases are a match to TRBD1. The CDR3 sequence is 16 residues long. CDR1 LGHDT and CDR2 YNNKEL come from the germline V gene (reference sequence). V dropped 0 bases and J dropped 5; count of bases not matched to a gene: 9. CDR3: CASSQDETGWRETQYF. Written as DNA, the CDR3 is TGTGCCAGCAGCCAAGATGAGACAGGGTGGCGCGAGACCCAGTACTTC.

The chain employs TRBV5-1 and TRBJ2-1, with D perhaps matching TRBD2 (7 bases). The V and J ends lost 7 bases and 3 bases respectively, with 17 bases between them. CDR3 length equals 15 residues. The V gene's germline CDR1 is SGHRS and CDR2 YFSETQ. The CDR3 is CASRGGGGLYNEQFF. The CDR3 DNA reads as TGCGCCAGCCGGGGAGGGGGAGGCCTCTACAATGAGCAGTTCTTC.

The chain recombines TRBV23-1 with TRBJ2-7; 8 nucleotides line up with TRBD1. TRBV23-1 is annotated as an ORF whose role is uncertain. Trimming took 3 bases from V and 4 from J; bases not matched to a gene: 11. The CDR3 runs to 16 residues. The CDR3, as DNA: TGCGCCAGCAGTCATCCGGGACAGGTGATTTTGTACGAGCAGTACTTC. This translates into CASSHPGQVILYEQYF.

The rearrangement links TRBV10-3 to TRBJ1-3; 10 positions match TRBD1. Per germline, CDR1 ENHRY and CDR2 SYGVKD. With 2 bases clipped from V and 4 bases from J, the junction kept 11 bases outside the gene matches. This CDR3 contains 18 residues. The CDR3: CAISERADRGLRGNTIYF. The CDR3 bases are TGTGCCATCAGTGAGAGGGCCGACAGGGGGCTTCGAGGAAACACCATATATTTT.